This is a list of T cell receptor beta chains from one sample in a study of T cell changes during pregnancy in multiple sclerosis. TCRdb's table, derived via immunoSEQ multiplex PCR, lists solely in-frame clones and lacks some. The table shows about 79,000 clones, with about 89% occurring only once. This specimen was CD4+ T cells from peripheral blood mononuclear cells, taken in the second trimester of pregnancy. The receptors come from a female donor with multiple sclerosis, enrolled in a pregnancy study. Each CDR3 is given without its conserved first and last residue. The D gene is left open where the match is weak.

j_gene: TRBJ1-1; v_gene: TRBV27; d_gene: NA; CDR3aa: ASRNRVTGKNTEAF
j_gene: TRBJ2-5; v_gene: TRBV5-1; d_gene: TRBD2; CDR3aa: ASSLGSGRAPETQY
j_gene: TRBJ2-1; v_gene: TRBV6-5; d_gene: TRBD2; CDR3aa: ASSSLTSGSYNEQF
j_gene: TRBJ1-2; v_gene: TRBV5-1; d_gene: NA; CDR3aa: ASSPAAGSYGYT
j_gene: TRBJ1-5; v_gene: TRBV30; d_gene: NA; CDR3aa: AWSVRQGSEPQH
j_gene: TRBJ1-4; v_gene: TRBV5-1; d_gene: TRBD1; CDR3aa: ASSQRDSLGGEKLF
j_gene: TRBJ2-2; v_gene: TRBV5-1; d_gene: NA; CDR3aa: ASSFFGGLANTGELF
j_gene: TRBJ1-1; v_gene: TRBV7-9; d_gene: NA; CDR3aa: ASSPASGTEAF
j_gene: TRBJ1-1; v_gene: TRBV30; d_gene: NA; CDR3aa: AWSVWSGAGEAF
j_gene: TRBJ1-4; v_gene: TRBV6-6; d_gene: NA; CDR3aa: ASTHNGIWEKLF
j_gene: TRBJ1-1; v_gene: TRBV27; d_gene: NA; CDR3aa: ASSSLGTGGTEAF